These 6 T cell receptor beta chains originate from one sample sequenced in a study of early T cells in non-severe SARS-CoV-2 infection. TCRdb recomputed calls from the 5' RACE reads with MiXCR, one row per CDR3 protein. The data show 45,000 to 55,000 distinct CDR3 sequences, 9.5% to 13% seen once. The sequenced sample consisted of whole blood. The receptors here all came from an adult who was a healthcare worker with PCR-confirmed SARS-CoV-2 infection or an uninfected control (not recorded which).

The chain links TRBV7-9 to TRBJ1-3; possible D gene TRBD1, 6 bases. Germline CDR1 reads SEHNR; CDR2 reads FQNEAQ (reference sequence). The CDR3 loop spans 14 amino acids. Trimming cost V 5 bases and J 4 bases, with 12 bases left between them. This CDR3 reads CASSTGHRGNTIYF. CDR3 nucleotides: TGTGCCAGCAGCACGGGACACAGAGGAAACACCATATATTTT.

There are many counts of this clonotype. The chain employs TRBV3-1 and TRBJ1-5, with unresolved D. V lost 1 base, J lost 7 bases, and 14 bases lay in between. The V gene's germline CDR1 is LGHDT and CDR2 YNNKEL (reference sequence). This CDR3 has 15 amino acids. The CDR3 DNA follows: TGTGCCAGCAGCCAAGGGTTGGGTCGAGGACAGCCCCAGCATTTT. Amino acid sequence: CASSQGLGRGQPQHF. The full variable domain, completed using reference TRBV3-1 and TRBJ1-5, is DTAVSQTPKYLVTQMGNDKSIKCEQNLGHDTMYWYKQDSKKFLKIMFSYNNKELIINETVPNRFSPKSPDKAHLNLHINSLELGDSAVYFCASSQGLGRGQPQHFGDGTRLSIL.

A word on this clonotype: A much larger clone is a single base away; this may be a read error. The gene calls are TRBV7-6 and TRBJ1-1; possibly TRBD1 for D (5 bases). CDR1 is SGHVS, CDR2 FNYEAQ, per germline. The CDR3 is made up of 15 amino acids. Here the CDR3 reads CACSSREGGNTEAFF. The CDR3 bases are TGTGCCTGCAGCTCCAGGGAGGGCGGGAACACTGAAGCTTTCTTT.

This clonotype was seen only a few times. The chain links TRBV12-3 or TRBV12-4 to TRBJ1-4; D call uncertain. Trimming removed 7 bases at V and 5 bases at J, with 14 bases between. CDR3 length equals 14 residues. The DNA for the CDR3 is TGTGCCAGCATCCCGGGAGCGGGGAATGAAAAACTGTTTTTT. Its protein is CASIPGAGNEKLFF.

This clonotype has ten or more counts. This chain uses TRBV30 with TRBJ1-3; D uncertain. This CDR3 has 11 residues. Germline V CDR1 and CDR2: GTSNPN, SVGIG (reference sequence). V gave up 4 bases and J gave up 4 bases, with 5 bases separating them. The CDR3 spells CAWKPGNTIYF. The DNA of the CDR3 is TGTGCCTGGAAGCCGGGAAACACCATATATTTT.

This clonotype was recorded a few times. The CDR3 coding sequence is TGTGCCAGCAGCCAAGATTACAGGCCTAAGTCCGAGCAGTACTTC. This codes for CASSQDYRPKSEQYF. The V and J genes are TRBV14 and TRBJ2-7, with D possibly matching TRBD1 (5 bases). There are 15 residues in the CDR3. The germline V gene has CDR1 SGHDN and CDR2 FVKESK. V dropped 0 bases and J dropped 6 bases, with 15 bases sitting between them.